Listed below are T cell receptor beta chains from one sample, sequenced in a study of blood T cell repertoires in COVID-19. Measured with immunoSEQ multiplex PCR; TCRdb has only the in-frame clones, and not every one. The table shows over 200,000 clones, with about four fifths occurring only once. The sample taken for sequencing was peripheral blood. All receptors come from a woman in her forties or fifties with acute or convalescent COVID-19. Both conserved end residues are part of each CDR3. Each record gives: CDR3 length, J gene, V gene, CDR3 protein.

14,TRBJ2-1,TRBV14,CASSQELEGYEQFF
14,TRBJ1-5,TRBV2,CASNLGQGGQPQHF
14,TRBJ2-7,TRBV29-1,CSVIFTGGGGEQYF
17,TRBJ2-2,TRBV14,CASSQGSRLIYTGELFF
15,TRBJ2-1,TRBV15,CATSPRSGSADEQFF
13,TRBJ2-5,TRBV6-5,CASRDYTGETQYF
18,TRBJ1-4,TRBV18,CASSPFIGQETTNEKLFF
14,TRBJ2-7,TRBV28,CASTLGHGSYEQYF
18,TRBJ2-7,TRBV5-1,CASSLEGLAGGPPYEQYF
14,TRBJ2-7,TRBV9,CASSARDRTYEQYF
14,TRBJ1-6,TRBV11-2,CASSLQVNNSPLHF
18,TRBJ1-2,TRBV5-4,CASRNRDREPPRNYGYTF
16,TRBJ2-2,TRBV7-2,CASSSRLAGGTGELFF
14,TRBJ2-5,TRBV3-1/TRBV3-2,CASRLAGVGETQYF
15,TRBJ2-7,TRBV9,CASSVGTSGSYEQYF
13,TRBJ2-1,TRBV4-2,CASSLQGPYEQFF
13,TRBJ2-5,TRBV5-4,CASSAGFEETQYF
15,TRBJ1-5,TRBV28,CASTLGGNSNQPQHF
18,TRBJ2-2,TRBV21-1,CASSTPGRGGLDTGELFF
13,TRBJ2-7,TRBV5-1,CASSLGYSYEQYF
15,TRBJ2-1,TRBV29-1,CSVDGLAGAYNEQFF
15,TRBJ2-5,TRBV19,CASSISWQGEETQYF
13,TRBJ2-7,TRBV9,CASRGAGGREQYF
19,TRBJ2-7,TRBV28,CASSTRILGLAGGGEEQYF